The rows below give T cell receptor beta chains drawn from one sample of a study of graft-versus-host responses after intestinal transplantation. TCRdb keeps only in-frame clones here, not all; method: immunoSEQ multiplex PCR. Among some 50,000 clones, approximately 84% were seen once, and the ten largest hold less than 0.5%. These receptors are not linked to any known antigen. Sequencing was performed on unstimulated CD4+ T cells sorted from spleen or lymph node cells, taken before transplant. The receptors were sampled from a human donor who was the organ donor for an intestinal transplant. CDR3s include the opening cysteine and the closing phenylalanine or tryptophan. Each record gives: clone size, J gene, V gene, CDR3 protein. Part of the rows lack a size; the others show once, few, many or a class for expanded clones.

- | TRBJ2-5 | TRBV4-1 | CASSQVTPASGLQETQYF
few | TRBJ2-2 | TRBV5-1 | CASSRQGAGITGELFF
- | TRBJ1-4 | TRBV6-1 | CASNTERGLQKLFF
- | TRBJ1-2 | TRBV29-1 | CSVAPNNYGYTF
- | TRBJ1-5 | TRBV27 | CASSPQGGTQHF
- | TRBJ2-7 | TRBV4-2 | CASSQDPSGRASYEQYF
- | TRBJ1-1 | TRBV6-8 | CASSGVVEAFF
- | TRBJ2-5 | TRBV5-1 | CASSLAPAQETQYF
- | TRBJ2-2 | TRBV5-6 | CASSLSGPGELFF
- | TRBJ1-2 | TRBV6-1 | CASSEGGLINYGYTF
few | TRBJ1-2 | TRBV19 | CASSISGTGGYGYTF
few | TRBJ1-2 | TRBV6-5 | CASSYSTGVYGYTF
- | TRBJ2-7 | TRBV5-1 | CASSWTSGSSEQYF
- | TRBJ1-1 | TRBV19 | CASSAYSEGAFF
- | TRBJ2-3 | TRBV7-9 | CASSIGLAGGPTDTQYF
- | TRBJ2-7 | TRBV4-2 | CASSQEDRASYEQYF
- | TRBJ1-1 | TRBV6-5 | CASSDRVGNTEAFF
- | TRBJ2-7 | TRBV5-4 | CASSATSEGYEQYF
- | TRBJ2-3 | TRBV7-2 | CASSLRLIDTQYF